This T cell receptor (beta chain) originates from a study of blood T cell repertoires in COVID-19. Turning to the study itself: COVID-19 samples from acute and convalescent phases originated in the United States, Italy and Spain. The analysed material was cDNA or gDNA that came from T cells, B-cell-depleted T cells, or PBMCs.

The CDR3 covers 15 residues. The germline CDR1 and CDR2 sequences are SGHAT and FQNNGV. V was cut by 6 bases and J by 2 bases, with 16 bases left in between. Per the original data handling: Estimates of nucleated cell counts were drawn from the amplification of reference gene primers. Data came from immunoSEQ multiplex PCR; TCRdb stores just in-frame clones and leaves some out. Clone size and the V and J calls come from that table; the DNA yielded D and trimming. Among about 49,000 clones listed, 65% to 80% were seen once. This sequence was found in a man aged 70-80 years with active or convalescent COVID-19. The sample comprised peripheral blood. The rearrangement joins TRBV11-2 to TRBJ2-5; possible D gene TRBD1, 6 bases. CDR3: CASRRRYDRQETQYF. The DNA for the CDR3 is TGTGCCAGCAGACGGAGATACGACAGGCAAGAGACCCAGTACTTC.